This TCR beta chain is from a study of cytomegalovirus exposure and HLA in healthy donors. General study points: Reports described diagnosis of cytomegalovirus status by the classifier as highly specific and sensitive. Later work found most CMV-associated TCR beta chains apparently HLA-restricted.

At collection, donors were nominally healthy, but unrecorded immune exposures were probable. This CDR3 region has 15 residues. Germline assignment: CDR1 SEHNR and CDR2 FQNEAQ (reference sequence). With V trimmed by 6 bases and J by 5 bases, 10 bases remained unmatched. With regard to this clone: Its antigen is undetermined.

Researchers ran the PCR with 60 Vbeta and 13 Jbeta primers. Methods used by the authors: In a later analysis, the count reached 82 million or so unique TCR beta chains, with about 11 million shared. The protocol was immunoSEQ multiplex PCR, while the TCRdb copy is restricted to in-frame clones and leaves out a portion. The V and J calls and the clone size are those of that table, but D and trimming were determined from the DNA. The sample table sets out some 130,000 clones. The sample taken for sequencing was PBMCs. The sequence was obtained from a man aged 18-30 years in good health and CMV-seronegative. The genes are TRBV7-9 and TRBJ2-7; TRBD1 aligns across 10 bases. CDR3 loop: CASSRGQGGLNEQYF. DNA for the CDR3: TGTGCCAGCAGTCGAGGACAGGGGGGGTTAAACGAGCAGTACTTC.